This TCR beta chain is from a study of blood T cell repertoires in COVID-19. Study context: In each case, the material was cDNA or gDNA derived from T cells, B-cell-depleted T cells, or PBMCs.

Trimming cost V 3 bases and J 4 bases, with 15 bases left between them. Germline V gives CDR1 GTSNPN, CDR2 SVGIG (reference sequence). CDR3 length: 14 amino acids. As originally analysed: How many nucleated cells were present was estimated from reference gene primer amplification. The repertoire was sequenced with immunoSEQ multiplex PCR; TCRdb's copy has only in-frame clones and lacks some. D and trimming come from the DNA, and the V and J calls and clone size come from that table. The sample lists roughly 250,000 clones; approximately 83% were seen once. Sequenced: PBMCs or T cells enriched from blood (not recorded which). This TCR was sampled from a woman younger than 45 who had recovered from COVID-19. The chain is built from TRBV30 and TRBJ1-2; D unresolved. The CDR3 protein is CAWSLGQAGYGYTF. For the CDR3, the DNA is TGTGCCTGGAGCTTAGGGCAGGCGGGCTATGGCTACACCTTC.